Below are 17 T cell receptor beta chains sequenced from a single sample in a study of shared clonotypes between healthy human individuals. The repertoire was sequenced with immunoSEQ multiplex PCR; TCRdb's copy has only in-frame clones and lacks some. The repertoire holds roughly 1 million clones, with roughly 74% as singletons. Sequenced input: memory CD4+ T cells from PBMCs. Subset defined: CD45RA-negative fraction. Receptors originate from a man younger than 35 in good health. Some clones in this sample may be carry-over from other donors' samples.

The CDR3 reads CASSKSLPVAGANVLTF. In DNA, the CDR3 is TGTGCCAGCAGCAAATCCCTCCCGGTTGCTGGGGCCAACGTCCTGACTTTC. The J gene is TRBJ2-6, the V gene TRBV21-1; the table's TRBD2 call for D was not verified on the DNA. TRBV21-1 is shown as a pseudogene. The CDR3 contains 17 residues.

V is TRBV10-3 and J is TRBJ2-2; 9 nucleotides agree with TRBD1. The CDR3 extends over 14 amino acids. Germline CDR1 reads ENHRY; CDR2 reads SYGVKD. The junction had 6 bases not matched to a gene; V was cut back by 8 bases and J by 5 bases. CDR3 region: CAIGGTGPTGELFF. CDR3 nucleotide sequence: TGTGCCATCGGCGGGACAGGGCCTACCGGGGAGCTGTTTTTT.

The V call is TRBV18, the J call TRBJ1-1, with a possible D match to TRBD1 (5 bases). This CDR3 has 18 amino acids. Germline V gene sequence: CDR1 KGHSH, CDR2 LQKENI. Between the trimmed V and J ends, which lost 1 base and 0 bases, there was a span of 18 bases. This chain's CDR3 is CASSPLSTRGQMNTEAFF. CDR3 DNA: TGTGCCAGCTCACCACTCTCGACGCGGGGCCAGATGAACACTGAAGCTTTCTTT.

V usage is TRBV10-3 and J usage is TRBJ1-5; no reliable D call. The ends were cut back, 0 bases at V and 2 bases at J, with 11 bases in the middle. This CDR3 is built from 16 residues. Per germline, CDR1 ENHRY and CDR2 SYGVKD. The CDR3: CAISESKGFGNQPQHF. Here the CDR3 DNA reads TGTGCCATCAGTGAGTCCAAGGGATTCGGCAATCAGCCCCAGCATTTT.

The rearrangement joins TRBV6-5 to TRBJ1-5; 9 nucleotides match TRBD1. The CDR3 extends over 15 amino acids. CDR1 and CDR2 (germline): MNHEY, SVGAGI. V lost 7 bases to trimming and J lost 1 base; unmatched junction nucleotides: 5. CDR3 nucleotides: TGTGCCAGCAACCGACAGGGGGGCAGCAATCAGCCCCAGCATTTT. This translates into CASNRQGGSNQPQHF.

The V call is TRBV6-1, the J call TRBJ1-1; 8 positions match TRBD1. Germline-derived CDR1 and CDR2 are MNHNS and SASEGT. After removal of 5 bases from V and 4 bases from J, the junction contained 9 bases not matched to a gene. CDR3 length: 15 amino acids. The CDR3 sequence is CASSPGGQGGTEAFF. The CDR3 nucleotides are TGTGCCAGCAGTCCAGGAGGACAGGGAGGCACTGAAGCTTTCTTT.

This clone showed up many times. This chain uses TRBV29-1 with TRBJ2-3, with 10 bases identical to TRBD2. Germline loops: CDR1 SQVTM, CDR2 ANQGSEA. CDR3 size: 10 residues. Trimming at V came to 7 bases and at J to 10 bases, leaving 2 bases not matched to a gene. For the CDR3, the DNA is TGCAGCGCTAGCGGGGGCCCGCAGTATTTT. This sequence encodes CSASGGPQYF.

The chain couples TRBV7-3 to TRBJ2-1; a weak D match, TRBD2 (5 bases). Germline values: CDR1 SGHTA, CDR2 FQGTGA. CDR3 length: 18 residues. V was shortened by 5 bases and J by 1 base, with 21 bases between the two germline ends. CDR3 loop: CASSPRPQRPSSYNEQFF. The CDR3 DNA reads TGTGCCAGCAGCCCCAGGCCCCAGCGGCCCTCTTCCTACAATGAGCAGTTCTTC.

The chain uses TRBV6-1 and TRBJ2-7; a possible D gene is TRBD2 (5 bases). Trimming shortened V by 3 bases and J by 0 bases, and 18 bases separated the two germline ends. Germline V lookup: CDR1 MNHNS, CDR2 SASEGT. The CDR3 loop spans 17 amino acids. The CDR3 DNA reads as TGTGCCAGCAGTGACACCCCACAGAGGGTGGTCTCCTACGAGCAGTACTTC. Encoded protein: CASSDTPQRVVSYEQYF.

The chain links TRBV19 to TRBJ1-1; unclear D gene. This CDR3 contains 14 residues. V lost 7 bases to trimming and J lost 4 bases, with 16 bases between them. The germline V gene encodes CDR1 LNHDA and CDR2 SQIVND (reference sequence). The CDR3 bases are TGTGCCAGTATCCCCGTGGGCGGTGGCACTGAAGCTTTCTTT. This gives the protein CASIPVGGGTEAFF.

CDR3 nucleotides: TGTGCCTCCGAACCCGGCGGGGCCATGAAAGGTGGGGCCAACGTCCTGACTTTC. This sequence encodes CASEPGGAMKGGANVLTF. The chain links TRBV10-3 to TRBJ2-6, with D perhaps matching TRBD2 (6 bases). Germline CDR1 reads ENHRY; CDR2 reads SYGVKD. The CDR3 has 18 amino acids. The germline V and J ends were trimmed by 11 bases and 3 bases, with 26 bases remaining between them.

The chain joins TRBV14 to TRBJ2-7, with TRBD1 matching over 9 bases. The CDR3 spans 16 residues. Germline V lookup: CDR1 SGHDN, CDR2 FVKESK. Trimming cost V 1 base and J 1 base; bases outside gene matches: 5. The CDR3 loop reads CASSQVQGAPSYEQYF. The CDR3 DNA reads TGTGCCAGCAGCCAAGTACAGGGGGCACCTTCCTACGAGCAGTACTTC.

This clone is a singleton in its sample. The chain recombines TRBV10-1 with TRBJ1-1; D not certain. The length of the CDR3 is 15 residues. Trimming stripped 3 bases from V and 10 bases from J, with 21 bases between. Germline values: CDR1 WNHNN, CDR2 SYGVQD (reference sequence). CDR3 amino acids: CASSDYRDSGLRAFF. The CDR3, as DNA: TGCGCCAGCAGTGATTACAGAGATTCGGGATTGCGAGCTTTCTTT.

The rearrangement links TRBV27 to TRBJ1-1; maybe TRBD1 (5 bases). Germline V gene lookup returns CDR1 MNHEY and CDR2 SMNVEV (reference sequence). The CDR3 is made up of 16 amino acids. Trimming removed 1 base at V and 6 bases at J, with 18 bases between. CDR3 region: CASSLFWGRKLAEAFF. As DNA, the CDR3 is TGTGCCAGCAGTTTATTTTGGGGACGGAAGTTAGCTGAAGCTTTCTTT.

This rearrangement joins TRBV18 to TRBJ1-5; the D gene is possibly TRBD1 (5 bases). The V end was cut by 2 bases, the J end by 7 bases, with 18 bases between. This CDR3 contains 16 residues. Germline-derived CDR1 and CDR2 are KGHSH and LQKENI. The DNA of the CDR3 is TGTGCCAGCTCACCAAGTTCAGGGTCAGGCGGACAGCCCCAGCATTTT. It encodes CASSPSSGSGGQPQHF.

The CDR3 region is CASSFFGYEQYF. Written as DNA, the CDR3 is TGCGCCAGCAGCTTTTTTGGGTACGAGCAGTACTTC. The chain joins TRBV5-1 to TRBJ2-7; D unresolved. Germline CDR1 SGHRS, CDR2 YFSETQ. The CDR3 runs to 12 residues. Deletions cut 2 bases from V and 4 bases from J, with 7 bases between.

The V and J genes are TRBV30 and TRBJ2-1, with D maybe TRBD2 (5 bases). The V end lost 5 bases, the J end lost 0 bases, and 11 bases lay between the germline ends. Germline CDR1 is GTSNPN and CDR2 is SVGIG (reference sequence). The CDR3 is 14 residues long. The CDR3 sequence: CAWGGGSSYNEQFF. Written as DNA, the CDR3 is TGTGCCTGGGGTGGAGGCAGCTCCTACAATGAGCAGTTCTTC. The complete variable domain, with remaining parts taken from reference TRBV30 and TRBJ2-1, reads SQTIHQWPATLVQPVGSPLSLECTVEGTSNPNLYWYRQAAGRGLQLLFYSVGIGQISSEVPQNLSASRPQDRQFILSSKKLLLSDSGFYLCAWGGGSSYNEQFFGPGTRLTVL.